The T cell receptor (beta chain) under discussion was sequenced for a study of read filtering for tumor transcriptome and immune sequencing. Notes on the study in general: Sorted CD138-negative bone marrow cells were not purified T cells.

This clonotype was counted between two and nine times. Its antigen is unknown. The CDR3 consists of 14 residues. In germline, CDR1 is SGHRS, CDR2 YFSETQ. Between the trimmed V and J ends, which lost 4 bases and 1 base, there was a span of 11 bases. Molecular barcoded adaptors covering alpha/delta and beta/gamma chains were used on about 0.4 ug RNA. TCRdb analysed the reads with MiXCR anew, one entry per CDR3 protein. The data contain about 130,000 distinct CDR3 sequences, approximately 13% of them seen just once; the ten biggest clones take up about 7.7%. The V and J genes are TRBV5-1 and TRBJ1-1; D is perhaps TRBD1 (5 bases). This clonotype was sampled from a donor older than 35 with multiple myeloma. Input material: a population of CD138-negative cells sorted from bone marrow. The CDR3 protein is CASSERQTNTEAFF. CDR3 nucleotides: TGCGCCAGCAGCGAGAGACAGACGAACACTGAAGCTTTCTTT.